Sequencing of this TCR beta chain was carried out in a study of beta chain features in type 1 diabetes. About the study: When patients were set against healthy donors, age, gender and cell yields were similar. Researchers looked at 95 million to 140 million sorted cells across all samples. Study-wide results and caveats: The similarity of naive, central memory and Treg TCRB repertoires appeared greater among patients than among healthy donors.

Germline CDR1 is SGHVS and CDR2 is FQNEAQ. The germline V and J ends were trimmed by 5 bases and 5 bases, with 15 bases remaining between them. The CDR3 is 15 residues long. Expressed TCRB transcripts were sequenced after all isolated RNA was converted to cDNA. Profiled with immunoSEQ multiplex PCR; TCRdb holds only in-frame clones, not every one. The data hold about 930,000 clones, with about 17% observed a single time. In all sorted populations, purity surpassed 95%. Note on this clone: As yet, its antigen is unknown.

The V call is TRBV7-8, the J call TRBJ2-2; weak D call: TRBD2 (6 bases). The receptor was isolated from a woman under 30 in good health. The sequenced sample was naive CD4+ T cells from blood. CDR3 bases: TGTGCCAGCAGCCCTGGGACTGGGTTGACCGGGGAGCTGTTTTTT. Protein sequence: CASSPGTGLTGELFF.